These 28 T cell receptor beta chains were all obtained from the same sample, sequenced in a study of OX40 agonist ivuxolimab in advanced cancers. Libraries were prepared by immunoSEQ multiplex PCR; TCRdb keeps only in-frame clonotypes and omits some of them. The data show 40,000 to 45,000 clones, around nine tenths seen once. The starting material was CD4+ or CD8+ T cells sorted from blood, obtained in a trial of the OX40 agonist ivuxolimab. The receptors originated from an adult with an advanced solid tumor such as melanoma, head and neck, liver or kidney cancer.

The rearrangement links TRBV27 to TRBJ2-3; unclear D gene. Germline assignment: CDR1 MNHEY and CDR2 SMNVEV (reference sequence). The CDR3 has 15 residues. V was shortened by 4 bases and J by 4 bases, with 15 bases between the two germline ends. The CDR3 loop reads CASSYGPRIADTQYF. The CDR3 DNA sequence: TGTGCCAGCAGTTACGGGCCGCGGATAGCAGATACGCAGTATTTT.

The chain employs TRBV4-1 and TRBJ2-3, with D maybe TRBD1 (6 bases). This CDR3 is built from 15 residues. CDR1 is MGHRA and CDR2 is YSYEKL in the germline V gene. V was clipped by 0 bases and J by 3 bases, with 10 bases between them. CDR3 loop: CASSQESRGTDTQYF. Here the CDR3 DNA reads TGCGCCAGCAGCCAAGAATCCAGGGGAACAGATACGCAGTATTTT.

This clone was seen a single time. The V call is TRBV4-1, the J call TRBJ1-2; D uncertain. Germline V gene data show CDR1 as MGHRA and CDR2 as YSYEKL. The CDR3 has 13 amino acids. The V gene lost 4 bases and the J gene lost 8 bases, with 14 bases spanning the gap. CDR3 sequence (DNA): TGCGCCAGCAGCCCACGGGCCAGAGAAGGCTACACCTTC. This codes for CASSPRAREGYTF.

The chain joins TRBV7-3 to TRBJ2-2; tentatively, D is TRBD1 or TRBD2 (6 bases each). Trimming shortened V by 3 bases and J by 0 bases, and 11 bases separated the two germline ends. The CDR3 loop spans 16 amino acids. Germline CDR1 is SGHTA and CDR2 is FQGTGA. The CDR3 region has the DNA TGTGCCAGCAGCTTTCTAGGGGGGCCGAACACCGGGGAGCTGTTTTTT. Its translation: CASSFLGGPNTGELFF.

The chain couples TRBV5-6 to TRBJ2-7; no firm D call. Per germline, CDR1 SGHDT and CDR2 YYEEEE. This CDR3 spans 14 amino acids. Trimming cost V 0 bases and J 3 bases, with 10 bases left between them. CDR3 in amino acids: CASSLGGYHYEQYF. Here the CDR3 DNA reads TGTGCCAGCAGCTTGGGCGGCTATCACTACGAGCAGTACTTC.

The CDR3 sequence is CASRGANQPQHF. The CDR3 DNA follows: TGTGCCAGCAGAGGGGCGAATCAGCCCCAGCATTTT. This sequence joins TRBV6-1 and TRBJ1-5, with a tentative D call TRBD1 (5 bases). There are 12 residues in the CDR3. The V end lost 6 bases, the J end lost 4 bases, and 7 bases lay between the germline ends. The germline CDR1 and CDR2 sequences are MNHNS and SASEGT.

CDR3 coding DNA: TGCGCCAGCAGCCCTCGGGACACCGGGGAGCTGTTTTTT. Residues: CASSPRDTGELFF. The V call is TRBV4-1, the J call TRBJ2-2, with unresolved D. From germline, CDR1 is MGHRA and CDR2 YSYEKL. The CDR3 loop spans 13 amino acids. The V gene lost 4 bases and the J gene lost 3 bases, with 6 bases spanning the gap.

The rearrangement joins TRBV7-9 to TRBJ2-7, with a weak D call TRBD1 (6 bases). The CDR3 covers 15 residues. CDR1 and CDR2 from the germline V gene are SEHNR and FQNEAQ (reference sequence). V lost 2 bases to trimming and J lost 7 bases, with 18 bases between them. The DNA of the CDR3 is TGTGCCAGCAGCTTAAGAAGGGACACCCTAGGAGAGCAGTACTTC. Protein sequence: CASSLRRDTLGEQYF.

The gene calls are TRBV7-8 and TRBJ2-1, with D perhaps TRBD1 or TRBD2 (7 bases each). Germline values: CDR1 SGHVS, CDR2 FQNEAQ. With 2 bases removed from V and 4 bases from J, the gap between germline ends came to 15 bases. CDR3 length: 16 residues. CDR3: CASSLRGLSGYNEQFF. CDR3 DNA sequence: TGTGCCAGCAGCTTAAGGGGGCTTAGCGGGTACAATGAGCAGTTCTTC.

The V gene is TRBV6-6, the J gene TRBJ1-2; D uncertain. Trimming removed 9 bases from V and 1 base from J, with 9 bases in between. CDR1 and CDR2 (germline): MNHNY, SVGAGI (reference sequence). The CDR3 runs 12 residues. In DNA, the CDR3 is TGTGCCAGTCGTGAGGGTAACTATGGCTACACCTTC. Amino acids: CASREGNYGYTF.

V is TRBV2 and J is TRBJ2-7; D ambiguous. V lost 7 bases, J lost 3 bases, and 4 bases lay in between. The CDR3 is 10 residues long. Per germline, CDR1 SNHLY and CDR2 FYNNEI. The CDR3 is CASKGYEQYF. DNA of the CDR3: TGTGCCAGCAAAGGCTACGAGCAGTACTTC.

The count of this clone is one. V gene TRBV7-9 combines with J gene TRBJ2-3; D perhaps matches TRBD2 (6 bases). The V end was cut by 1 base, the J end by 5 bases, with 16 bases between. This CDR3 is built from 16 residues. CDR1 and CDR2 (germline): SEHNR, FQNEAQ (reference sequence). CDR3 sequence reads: CASSLDPGLGGDTQYF. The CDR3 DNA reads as TGTGCCAGCAGCTTAGACCCTGGCTTGGGGGGAGATACGCAGTATTTT.

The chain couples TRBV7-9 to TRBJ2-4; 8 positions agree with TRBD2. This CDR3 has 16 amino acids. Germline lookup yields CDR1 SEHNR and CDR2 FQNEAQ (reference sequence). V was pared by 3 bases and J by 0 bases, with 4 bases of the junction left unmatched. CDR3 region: CASSFSSGVAKNIQYF. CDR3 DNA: TGTGCCAGCAGCTTTAGTAGCGGGGTAGCCAAAAACATTCAGTACTTC.

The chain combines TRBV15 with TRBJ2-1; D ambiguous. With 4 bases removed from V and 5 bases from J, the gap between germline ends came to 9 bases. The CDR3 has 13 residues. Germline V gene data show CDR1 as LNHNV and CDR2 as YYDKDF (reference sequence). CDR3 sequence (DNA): TGTGCCACCAGCACGGAGATGGACAATGAGCAGTTCTTC. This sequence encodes CATSTEMDNEQFF.

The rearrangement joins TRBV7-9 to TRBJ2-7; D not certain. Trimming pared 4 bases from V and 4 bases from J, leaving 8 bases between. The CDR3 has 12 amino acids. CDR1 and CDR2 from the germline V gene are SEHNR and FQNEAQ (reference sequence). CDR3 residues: CASSSARYEQYF. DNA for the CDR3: TGTGCCAGCAGCTCAGCGCGTTACGAGCAGTACTTC.

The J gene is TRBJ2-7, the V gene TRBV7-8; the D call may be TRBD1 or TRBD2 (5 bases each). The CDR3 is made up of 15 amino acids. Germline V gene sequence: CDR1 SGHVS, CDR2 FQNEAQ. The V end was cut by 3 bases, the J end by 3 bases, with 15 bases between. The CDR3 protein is CASSFRTGLSYEQYF. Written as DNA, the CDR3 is TGTGCCAGCAGCTTTCGGACGGGGCTGAGCTACGAGCAGTACTTC. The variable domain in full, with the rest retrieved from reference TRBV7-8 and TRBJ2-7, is GAGVSQSPRYKVAKRGQDVALRCDPISGHVSLFWYQQALGQGPEFLTYFQNEAQLDKSGLPSDRFFAERPEGSVSTLKIQRTQQEDSAVYLCASSFRTGLSYEQYFGPGTRLTVT.

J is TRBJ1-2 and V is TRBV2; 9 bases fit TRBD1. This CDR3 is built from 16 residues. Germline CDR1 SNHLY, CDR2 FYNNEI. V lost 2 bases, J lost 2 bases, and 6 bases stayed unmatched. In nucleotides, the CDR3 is TGTGCCAGCAGTGAACGACAGGGGGGTTCAAACTATGGCTACACCTTC. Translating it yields CASSERQGGSNYGYTF.

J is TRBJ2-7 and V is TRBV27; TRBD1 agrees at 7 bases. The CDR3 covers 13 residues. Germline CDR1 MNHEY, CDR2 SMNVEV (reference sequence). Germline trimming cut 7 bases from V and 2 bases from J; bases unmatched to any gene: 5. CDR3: CASTRGGTYEQYF. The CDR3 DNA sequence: TGTGCCAGCACGAGAGGGGGCACCTACGAGCAGTACTTC.

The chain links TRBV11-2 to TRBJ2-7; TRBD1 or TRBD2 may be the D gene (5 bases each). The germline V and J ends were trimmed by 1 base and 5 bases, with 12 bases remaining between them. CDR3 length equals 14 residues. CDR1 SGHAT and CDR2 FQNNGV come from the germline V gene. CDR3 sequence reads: CASSLGREINEQYF. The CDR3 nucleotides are TGTGCCAGCAGCTTAGGCAGGGAGATTAACGAGCAGTACTTC.

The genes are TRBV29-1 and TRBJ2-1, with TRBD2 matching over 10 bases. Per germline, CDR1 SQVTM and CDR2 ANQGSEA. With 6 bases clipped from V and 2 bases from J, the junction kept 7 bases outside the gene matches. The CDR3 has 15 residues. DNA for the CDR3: TGCAGCGTGATCGATAGCGGGAGGACCTACAATGAGCAGTTCTTC. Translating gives CSVIDSGRTYNEQFF.

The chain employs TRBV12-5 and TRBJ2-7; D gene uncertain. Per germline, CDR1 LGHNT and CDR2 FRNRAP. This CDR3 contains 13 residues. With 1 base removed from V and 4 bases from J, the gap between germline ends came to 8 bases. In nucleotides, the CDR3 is TGTGCTAGTGGTTTGGCAGACACATACGAGCAGTACTTC. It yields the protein CASGLADTYEQYF.

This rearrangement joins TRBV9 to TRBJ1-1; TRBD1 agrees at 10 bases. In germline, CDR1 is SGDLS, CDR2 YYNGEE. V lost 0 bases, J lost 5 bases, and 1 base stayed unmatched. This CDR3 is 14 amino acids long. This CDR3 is CASSVADRGTEAFF. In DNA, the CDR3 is TGTGCCAGCAGCGTAGCGGACAGGGGGACTGAAGCTTTCTTT.

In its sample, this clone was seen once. CDR3 in amino acids: CSVESSGRSNEQFF. The CDR3, as DNA: TGCAGCGTTGAATCTAGCGGGAGATCCAATGAGCAGTTCTTC. The rearrangement links TRBV29-1 to TRBJ2-1, with TRBD2 identical over 10 bases. Germline V gene data show CDR1 as SQVTM and CDR2 as ANQGSEA. Trimming removed 2 bases from V and 6 bases from J; junction bases left unmatched: 4. The CDR3 sequence is 14 residues long.

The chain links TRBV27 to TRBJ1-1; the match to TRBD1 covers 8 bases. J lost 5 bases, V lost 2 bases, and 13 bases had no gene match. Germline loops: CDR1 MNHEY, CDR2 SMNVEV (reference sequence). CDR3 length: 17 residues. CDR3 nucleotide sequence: TGTGCCAGCAGTTTACACGACAGGGGAGGAGGGAAAACTGAAGCTTTCTTT. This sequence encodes CASSLHDRGGGKTEAFF.

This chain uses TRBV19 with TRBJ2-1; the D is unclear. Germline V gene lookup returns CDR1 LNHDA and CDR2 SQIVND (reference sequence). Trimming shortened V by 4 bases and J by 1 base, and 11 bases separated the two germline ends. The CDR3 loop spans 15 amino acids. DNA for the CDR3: TGTGCCAGTAGTAGAAGGTCGGGTTCCTACAATGAGCAGTTCTTC. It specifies CASSRRSGSYNEQFF.

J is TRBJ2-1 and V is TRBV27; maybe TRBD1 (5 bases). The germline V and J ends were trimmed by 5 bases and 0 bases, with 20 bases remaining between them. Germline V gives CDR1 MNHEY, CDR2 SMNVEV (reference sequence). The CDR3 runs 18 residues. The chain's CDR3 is CASSTKHNRTHSYNEQFF. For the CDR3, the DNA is TGTGCCAGCAGTACCAAACACAACAGGACCCACTCCTACAATGAGCAGTTCTTC.

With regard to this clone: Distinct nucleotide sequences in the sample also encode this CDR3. CDR3 sequence: CASSLGTAYEQYF. The CDR3 DNA is TGTGCCAGCAGCTTAGGGACTGCCTACGAGCAGTACTTC. The J gene is TRBJ2-7, the V gene TRBV7-6; perhaps TRBD2 as D (5 bases). Germline V CDR1 and CDR2: SGHVS, FNYEAQ. The CDR3 extends over 13 amino acids. Trimming cost V 1 base and J 2 bases, with 6 bases left between them.

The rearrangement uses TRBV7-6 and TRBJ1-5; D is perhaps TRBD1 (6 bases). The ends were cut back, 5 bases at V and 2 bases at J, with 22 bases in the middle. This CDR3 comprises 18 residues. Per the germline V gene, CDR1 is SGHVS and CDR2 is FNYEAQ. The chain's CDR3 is CASSANAPSGVGNQPQHF. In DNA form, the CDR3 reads TGTGCCAGCAGCGCCAACGCCCCGTCAGGGGTCGGCAATCAGCCCCAGCATTTT.